This passage covers 24 T cell receptor beta chains from one sample sequenced in a study of early T cells in non-severe SARS-CoV-2 infection. MiXCR, applied by TCRdb to the 5' RACE reads, yields one record per CDR3 protein. Among roughly 51,000 distinct CDR3 sequences listed, about 6% were seen once. Sequences were derived from whole blood, sampled at baseline. Receptor source: an adult who was a healthcare worker with PCR-confirmed SARS-CoV-2 infection or an uninfected control (not recorded which).

This clonotype was seen many times. V and J are TRBV11-3 and TRBJ2-4; D remains ambiguous. Germline loops: CDR1 SGHNT, CDR2 YENEEA. The CDR3 loop spans 14 amino acids. V lost 3 bases and J lost 3, with 9 bases in between. CDR3 protein: CASSLIGGKNIQYF. CDR3 DNA sequence: TGTGCCAGCAGCTTGATTGGCGGCAAAAACATTCAGTACTTC.

The table lists this clonotype with a few counts. In nucleotides, the CDR3 is TGTGCCAGCAGCTTAGCCTACACGGGACAGGGTAACGAAGCTTTCTTT. It codes for CASSLAYTGQGNEAFF. This chain connects TRBV7-6 to TRBJ1-1; 9 positions match TRBD1. The CDR3 covers 16 residues. Germline V gene lookup returns CDR1 SGHVS and CDR2 FNYEAQ. V shed 0 bases and J 8 bases; nucleotides not matched to a gene: 10.

This clonotype was seen only a few times. The chain combines TRBV6-2 or TRBV6-3 with TRBJ2-7, with TRBD1 matching 8 bases. The V and J ends lost 6 bases and 4 bases, in that order; junction bases with no gene match: 5. Germline-derived CDR1 and CDR2 are MNHEY and SVGEGT. The CDR3 spans 13 residues. Here the CDR3 reads CASRQQGVYEQYF. CDR3 DNA sequence: TGTGCCAGCAGACAACAGGGGGTGTACGAGCAGTACTTC.

This clonotype came up many times. The gene calls are TRBV4-1 and TRBJ2-1, with no clear D. Per germline, CDR1 MGHRA and CDR2 YSYEKL. The CDR3 is 11 residues long. Trimming pared 0 bases from V and 9 bases from J, leaving 3 bases between. CDR3 amino acids: CASSQDGEQFF. CDR3 sequence (DNA): TGCGCCAGCAGCCAAGACGGTGAGCAGTTCTTC.

This clonotype was seen at least ten times. The chain is built from TRBV25-1 and TRBJ2-7, with TRBD1 matching over 7 bases. V shed 3 bases, J shed 6 bases, and the junction held 14 bases outside the gene matches. The CDR3 consists of 16 residues. CDR1 is MGHDK, CDR2 SYGVNS, per germline. The CDR3 protein is CASSDAGTATPFEQYF. The CDR3 region has the DNA TGTGCCAGCAGTGATGCCGGGACAGCTACCCCCTTCGAGCAGTACTTC.

This clonotype was detected ten times or more. The V and J genes are TRBV5-5 and TRBJ1-1; D gene ambiguous. The V end was cut by 1 base, the J end by 1 base, with 5 bases between. The CDR3 is made up of 13 amino acids. CDR1 is SGHKS, CDR2 YYEKEE, per germline (reference sequence). The CDR3 spells CASSLIWNTEAFF. The CDR3 coding sequence is TGTGCCAGCAGCTTGATCTGGAACACTGAAGCTTTCTTT.

This clonotype was detected many times. V gene TRBV20-1 combines with J gene TRBJ2-5, with D hard to call. Looked up from germline, CDR1 is DFQATT and CDR2 is SNEGSKA (reference sequence). Trimming took off 4 bases at V and 5 bases at J, with 20 bases between the two ends. This CDR3 is built from 15 residues. The CDR3 DNA reads TGCAGTGCTATTAAACCCCCGCTAGGTTTGGAGACCCAGTACTTC. This codes for CSAIKPPLGLETQYF.

This clonotype was seen repeatedly, ten times or more. This chain links TRBV9 with TRBJ1-6; D uncertain. The germline V gene has CDR1 SGDLS and CDR2 YYNGEE. Trimming shortened V by 2 bases and J by 7 bases, and 10 bases separated the two germline ends. CDR3 length: 14 amino acids. CDR3 region: CASSVRHENSPLHF. The CDR3 nucleotides are TGTGCCAGCAGCGTCCGACACGAGAATTCACCCCTCCACTTT. Drawing the rest from reference TRBV9 and TRBJ1-6, the complete variable domain is DSGVTQTPKHLITATGQRVTLRCSPRSGDLSVYWYQQSLDQGLQFLIQYYNGEERAKGNILERFSAQQFPDLHSELNLSSLELGDSALYFCASSVRHENSPLHFGNGTRLTVT.

The table lists this clonotype with many counts. The chain uses TRBV18 and TRBJ2-7, with a weak D call TRBD1 (5 bases). V was shortened by 1 base and J by 5 bases, with 18 bases between the two germline ends. Germline CDR1 KGHSH, CDR2 LQKENI. CDR3 length: 16 residues. CDR3 coding DNA: TGTGCCAGCTCACCACGTCCGGCCAGGGATTCTAACGAGCAGTACTTC. It encodes CASSPRPARDSNEQYF.

This clonotype was seen ten or more times. The DNA for the CDR3 is TGTGCCAGCAGCTCTCGCCATCCCACAGGGTTGATGCAGTTCTTC. Its protein product is CASSSRHPTGLMQFF. The V and J genes are TRBV11-2 and TRBJ2-1; D is perhaps TRBD1 (6 bases). V dropped 4 bases and J dropped 12 bases, with 22 bases sitting between them. The CDR3 runs to 15 residues. The germline V gene encodes CDR1 SGHAT and CDR2 FQNNGV.

This clonotype was detected ten times or more. The rearrangement uses TRBV6-1 and TRBJ2-3; 7 bases fit TRBD1. V gave up 4 bases and J gave up 1 base; unmatched junction bases: 2. The germline CDR1 and CDR2 sequences are MNHNS and SASEGT. CDR3 length: 14 residues. The CDR3 here is CASSGDRGTDTQYF. The DNA for the CDR3 is TGTGCCAGCAGTGGTGACAGGGGCACAGATACGCAGTATTTT.

This clonotype has more than one count but fewer than ten. The chain recombines TRBV4-1 with TRBJ1-6, with D hard to call. V shed 0 bases and J shed 7 bases, with 19 bases lying between them. Germline V lookup: CDR1 MGHRA, CDR2 YSYEKL. The CDR3 is 18 residues long. CDR3 in DNA: TGCGCCAGCAGCCAAGATATGGCACCGGCCCCCCTCAATTCACCCCTCCACTTT. Translation gives CASSQDMAPAPLNSPLHF.

This clonotype was seen only a few times. This chain connects TRBV5-5 to TRBJ1-6; D gene unclear. The V end was cut by 3 bases, the J end by 3 bases, with 10 bases between. The germline V gene has CDR1 SGHKS and CDR2 YYEKEE (reference sequence). The CDR3 length is 15 residues. The CDR3: CASSSTGNYNSPLHF. CDR3 nucleotide sequence: TGTGCCAGCAGCTCTACCGGGAACTATAATTCACCCCTCCACTTT.

This clonotype was seen repeatedly, ten times or more. J is TRBJ2-7 and V is TRBV5-1; TRBD1 aligns across 7 bases. Germline values: CDR1 SGHRS, CDR2 YFSETQ. The CDR3 spans 16 residues. J gave up 0 bases and V 1 base, and 7 bases lay outside the gene matches. DNA for the CDR3: TGCGCCAGCAGCTTGTCCATCCGGGACAGCTCCTACGAGCAGTACTTC. It encodes CASSLSIRDSSYEQYF.

This clonotype was counted at least ten times. This rearrangement joins TRBV29-1 to TRBJ2-6, with 8 bases that match TRBD1. Per the germline V gene, CDR1 is SQVTM and CDR2 is ANQGSEA. V was clipped by 5 bases and J by 3 bases; unmatched bases: 12. CDR3 length: 17 residues. This CDR3 is CSVTPPGGWYGANVLTF. The CDR3 DNA follows: TGCAGCGTTACCCCCCCAGGGGGCTGGTATGGGGCCAACGTCCTGACTTTC.

This chain uses TRBV30 with TRBJ1-2; no definite D call. Trimming left V 4 bases short and J 4 bases short, with 7 bases between. The CDR3 has 11 amino acids. CDR1 and CDR2 (germline): GTSNPN, SVGIG (reference sequence). Written as DNA, the CDR3 is TGTGCCTGGACAGCAACCTATGGCTACACCTTC. This sequence encodes CAWTATYGYTF.

This clonotype was counted ten times or more. This chain links TRBV7-2 with TRBJ1-1; D is ambiguous. Trimming removed 0 bases from V and 4 bases from J, with 12 bases in between. Looked up from germline, CDR1 is SGHTA and CDR2 is FQGNSA. This CDR3 comprises 15 residues. In nucleotides, the CDR3 is TGTGCCAGCAGCTTAGCGGGAGCAAGGCCCACTGAAGCTTTCTTT. Protein sequence: CASSLAGARPTEAFF.

This clonotype was seen only a few times. The rearrangement joins TRBV19 to TRBJ2-1, with D perhaps given as TRBD1 or TRBD2 (5 bases each). V was pared by 4 bases and J by 3 bases, with 10 bases between. CDR1 LNHDA and CDR2 SQIVND come from the germline V gene (reference sequence). CDR3 length: 14 residues. Here the CDR3 reads CASSRGTIYNEQFF. CDR3 DNA: TGTGCCAGTAGTAGGGGGACGATCTACAATGAGCAGTTCTTC.

This clonotype came up a few times. This chain joins TRBV10-3 and TRBJ2-7, with 7 bases lining up with TRBD2. The CDR3 sequence is 14 residues long. V was pared by 11 bases and J by 0 bases, with 10 bases of the junction left unmatched. Germline V gene data show CDR1 as ENHRY and CDR2 as SYGVKD. This CDR3 is CAVRVGGGSYEQYF. The CDR3 bases are TGTGCCGTCCGGGTGGGCGGGGGCTCCTACGAGCAGTACTTC.

In regard to this clonotype: A junction boundary mismatches the germline segment, possibly from a read error. The chain employs TRBV5-5 and TRBJ2-7, with D unclear. Germline CDR1 is SGHKS and CDR2 is YYEKEE (reference sequence). The length of the CDR3 is 12 residues. The CDR3: CTSSFYSYEQYF. CDR3 sequence (DNA): TGTACCAGCAGTTTTTATTCCTACGAGCAGTACTTC.

This clonotype was observed many times. CDR3 sequence: CASSQGGSESLTGELFF. The CDR3 nucleotides are TGTGCCAGCAGCCAAGGAGGTTCGGAGTCACTTACCGGGGAGCTGTTTTTT. The chain combines TRBV14 with TRBJ2-2; D unresolved. The CDR3 runs to 17 residues. In germline, CDR1 is SGHDN, CDR2 FVKESK. Trimming took off 1 base at V and 5 bases at J, with 17 bases between the two ends. Based on the CDR3 plus reference TRBV14 and TRBJ2-2, the full variable domain is EAGVTQFPSHSVIEKGQTVTLRCDPISGHDNLYWYRRVMGKEIKFLLHFVKESKQDESGMPNNRFLAERTGGTYSTLKVQPAELEDSGVYFCASSQGGSESLTGELFFGEGSRLTVL.

Sample share makes this clonotype medium-sized. The CDR3 nucleotides are TGCGCCAGCAGCCAAGATGGGGGGAACACTGAAGCTTTCTTT. Amino acid sequence: CASSQDGGNTEAFF. The gene calls are TRBV4-3 and TRBJ1-1, with D possibly being TRBD1 (5 bases). In germline, CDR1 is LGHNA, CDR2 YSLEER. The V end lost 0 bases, the J end lost 1 base, and 6 bases lay between the germline ends. The CDR3 is made up of 14 amino acids.

This clonotype came up many times. The chain employs TRBV3-1 and TRBJ2-7, with D perhaps matching TRBD1 or TRBD2 (6 bases each). CDR3 size: 17 residues. Germline CDR1 is LGHDT and CDR2 is YNNKEL (reference sequence). The ends were cut back, 0 bases at V and 6 bases at J, with 21 bases in the middle. CDR3 residues: CASSQEEGGGSSLEQYF. CDR3 nucleotides: TGTGCCAGCAGCCAAGAAGAGGGGGGCGGATCTTCCCTCGAGCAGTACTTC.

This clonotype has a handful of counts. The DNA for the CDR3 is TGTGCCACCAGCAGAGACTACCGATCCGGAGAGACCCAGTACTTC. Translation gives CATSRDYRSGETQYF. The chain couples TRBV15 to TRBJ2-5; no clear D. V dropped 0 bases and J dropped 4 bases, with 12 bases sitting between them. Germline V gives CDR1 LNHNV, CDR2 YYDKDF (reference sequence). The CDR3 loop spans 15 amino acids.